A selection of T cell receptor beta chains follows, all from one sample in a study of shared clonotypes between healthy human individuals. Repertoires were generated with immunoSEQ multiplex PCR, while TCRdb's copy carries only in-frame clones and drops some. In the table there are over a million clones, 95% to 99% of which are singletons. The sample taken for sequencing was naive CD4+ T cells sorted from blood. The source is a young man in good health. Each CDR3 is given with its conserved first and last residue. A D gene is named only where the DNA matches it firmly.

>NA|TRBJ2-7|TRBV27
TGTGCCAGCAGTTTAGGGTTCTTAAGAAGCTACGAGCAGTACTTC
CASSLGFLRSYEQYF
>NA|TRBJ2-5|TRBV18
TGTGCCAGCTCACCACGGGAGGAGACCCAGTACTTC
CASSPREETQYF
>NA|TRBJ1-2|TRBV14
TGTGCCAGCAGCCAAGATTTGGGACTACAGGGAGGCTACACCTTC
CASSQDLGLQGGYTF
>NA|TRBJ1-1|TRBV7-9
TGTGCCAGCAGCTTAGAAGGGGGTCTAGACACTGAAGCTTTCTTT
CASSLEGGLDTEAFF
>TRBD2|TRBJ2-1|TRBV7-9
TGTGCCAGCAGCTTCTTTCGGACTAGCGGGTGGGATGAGCAGTTCTTC
CASSFFRTSGWDEQFF
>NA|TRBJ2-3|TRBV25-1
TGTGCCAGCAGCCGGGAAGTCACAGATACGCAGTATTTT
CASSREVTDTQYF
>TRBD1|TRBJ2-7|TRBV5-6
TGTGCCAGCAGCCGGGGACAGGGAAGCGAGCAGTACTTC
CASSRGQGSEQYF
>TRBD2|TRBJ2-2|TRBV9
TGTGCCAGCAGCGTACGGACTAGCTGGGAGCTGTTTTTT
CASSVRTSWELFF
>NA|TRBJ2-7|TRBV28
TGTGCCAGCAGCTACCGCGGAAGGACAGAGCAGTACTTC
CASSYRGRTEQYF
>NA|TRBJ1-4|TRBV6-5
TGTGCCAGCAGTTACCGCTTCTTGGGGGGCCAAGAAAAACTGTTTTTT
CASSYRFLGGQEKLFF
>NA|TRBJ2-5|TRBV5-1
TGCGCCAGCAGCTTGGAGGGGTCCTCAGGGGCCCAGTACTTC
CASSLEGSSGAQYF
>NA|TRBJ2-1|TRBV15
TGTGCCACCAGCAGAGATCGGGGGGCCGCTGGAATTGATGAGCAGTTCTTC
CATSRDRGAAGIDEQFF
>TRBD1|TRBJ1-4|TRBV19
TGTGCCAGTAGGACCCGGGACAGGGGAGGCGAAAAACTGTTTTTT
CASRTRDRGGEKLFF
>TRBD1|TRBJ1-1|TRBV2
TGTGCCAGCAGCCCGGGACAGGGAGGCACTGAAGCTTTCTTT
CASSPGQGGTEAFF
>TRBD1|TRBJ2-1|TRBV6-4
TGTGCCAGCAGTGACACTGACAGGGGAACATACAATGAGCAGTTCTTC
CASSDTDRGTYNEQFF
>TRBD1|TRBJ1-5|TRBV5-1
TGCGCCAGCAGCTTGGAGGGGGCGTTCAATCAGCCCCAGCATTTT
CASSLEGAFNQPQHF
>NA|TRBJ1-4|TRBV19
TGTGCCAGTAGTTTACCAGGTTTCCCTCACGGAAAACTGTTTTTT
CASSLPGFPHGKLFF
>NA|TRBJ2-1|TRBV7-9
TGTGCCAGCAGCAATGCCAGGGCGAACAATGAGCAGTTCTTC
CASSNARANNEQFF
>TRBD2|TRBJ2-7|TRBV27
TGTGCCAGCAGGAATGAGGGACTAGCGGGGTACGAGCAGTACTTC
CASRNEGLAGYEQYF
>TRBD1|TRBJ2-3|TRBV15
TGTGCCACCAGCCGGACAGGAGTGAAGGATACGCAGTATTTT
CATSRTGVKDTQYF
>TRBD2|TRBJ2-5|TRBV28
TGTGCCAGCAGTTTCGGCACTAGCGGAGAAGAGACCCAGTACTTC
CASSFGTSGEETQYF
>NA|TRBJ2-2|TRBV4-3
TGCGCCAGCAGCCTGGTAGTGACCGGGGAGCTGTTTTTT
CASSLVVTGELFF